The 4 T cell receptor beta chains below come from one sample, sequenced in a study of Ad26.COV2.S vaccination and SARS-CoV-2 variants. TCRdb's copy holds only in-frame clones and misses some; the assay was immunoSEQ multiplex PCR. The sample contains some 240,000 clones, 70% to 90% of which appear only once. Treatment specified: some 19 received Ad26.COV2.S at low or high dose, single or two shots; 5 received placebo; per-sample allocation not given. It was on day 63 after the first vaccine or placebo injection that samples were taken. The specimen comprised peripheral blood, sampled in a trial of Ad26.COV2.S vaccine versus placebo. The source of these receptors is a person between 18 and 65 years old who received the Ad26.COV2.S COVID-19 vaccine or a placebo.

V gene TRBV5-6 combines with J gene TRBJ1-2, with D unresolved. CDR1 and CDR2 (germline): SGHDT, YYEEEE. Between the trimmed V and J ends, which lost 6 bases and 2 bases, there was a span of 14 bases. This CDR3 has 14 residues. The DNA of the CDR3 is TGTGCCAGCAACAGCCCCCCATTAAACTATGGCTACACCTTC. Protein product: CASNSPPLNYGYTF.

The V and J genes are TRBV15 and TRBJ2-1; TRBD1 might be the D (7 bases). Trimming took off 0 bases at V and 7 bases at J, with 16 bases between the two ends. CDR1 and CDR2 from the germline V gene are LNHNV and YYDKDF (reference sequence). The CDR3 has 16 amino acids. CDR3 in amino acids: CATSRDAGYRGNEQFF. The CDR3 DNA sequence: TGTGCCACCAGCAGAGATGCGGGGTACAGGGGTAATGAGCAGTTCTTC.

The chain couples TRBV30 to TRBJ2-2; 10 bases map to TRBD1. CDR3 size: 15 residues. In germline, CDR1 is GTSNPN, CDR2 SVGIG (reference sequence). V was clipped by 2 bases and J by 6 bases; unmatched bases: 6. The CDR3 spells CAWSRGQGESGELFF. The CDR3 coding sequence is TGTGCCTGGAGTCGAGGACAGGGGGAATCCGGGGAGCTGTTTTTT.

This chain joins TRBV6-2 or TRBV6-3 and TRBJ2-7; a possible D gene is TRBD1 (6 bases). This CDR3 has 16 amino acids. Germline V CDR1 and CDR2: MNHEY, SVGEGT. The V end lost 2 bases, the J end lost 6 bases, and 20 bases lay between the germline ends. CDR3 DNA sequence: TGTGCCAGCAGTTACGAGCAGGGGCTGCCTCATCCCGAGCAGTACGTC. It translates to CASSYEQGLPHPEQYV.